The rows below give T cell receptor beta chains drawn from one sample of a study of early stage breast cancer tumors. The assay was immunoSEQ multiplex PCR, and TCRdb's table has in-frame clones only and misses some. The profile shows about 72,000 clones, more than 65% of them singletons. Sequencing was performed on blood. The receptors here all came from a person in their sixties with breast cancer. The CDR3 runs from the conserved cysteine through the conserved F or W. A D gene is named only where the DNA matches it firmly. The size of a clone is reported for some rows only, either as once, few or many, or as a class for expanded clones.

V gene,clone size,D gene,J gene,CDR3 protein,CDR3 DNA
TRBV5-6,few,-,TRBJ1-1,CASSLMAGASTEAFF,TGTGCCAGCAGCTTGATGGCGGGGGCGAGCACTGAAGCTTTCTTT
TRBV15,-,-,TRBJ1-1,CATSRDPPGGNTEAFF,TGTGCCACCAGCAGAGATCCTCCGGGGGGGAACACTGAAGCTTTCTTT
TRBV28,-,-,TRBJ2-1,CASSLDRSSYNEQFF,TGTGCCAGCAGCCTCGACAGGAGCTCCTACAATGAGCAGTTCTTC
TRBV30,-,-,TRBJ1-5,CAGGGLYSNQPQHF,TGTGCCGGCGGGGGGCTCTATAGCAATCAGCCCCAGCATTTT
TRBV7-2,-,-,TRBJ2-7,CASSKGVALYEQYF,TGTGCCAGCAGCAAGGGGGTAGCGCTTTACGAGCAGTACTTC
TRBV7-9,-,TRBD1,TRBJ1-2,CASSSSDRAGYGYTF,TGTGCCAGCAGCTCCTCGGACAGGGCGGGGTATGGCTACACCTTC
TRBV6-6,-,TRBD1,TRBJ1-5,CASRSGTGDPPQHF,TGTGCCAGCAGGTCCGGGACAGGGGACCCTCCTCAGCATTTT
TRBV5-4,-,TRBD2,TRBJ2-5,CASRVAGGRETQYF,TGTGCCAGCAGAGTAGCGGGGGGGCGTGAGACCCAGTACTTC
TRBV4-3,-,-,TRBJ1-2,CASSQETAPNYGYTF,TGCGCCAGCAGCCAAGAGACAGCCCCTAACTATGGCTACACCTTC
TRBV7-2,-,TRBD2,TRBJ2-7,CASSLVAGDPAYEQYF,TGTGCCAGCAGCTTAGTAGCGGGAGATCCGGCCTACGAGCAGTACTTC
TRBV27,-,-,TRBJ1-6,CASSLRGAYNSPLHF,TGTGCCAGCAGTTTACGGGGTGCCTATAATTCACCCCTCCACTTT
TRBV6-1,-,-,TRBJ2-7,CASSGQTYEQYF,TGTGCCAGCAGTGGACAGACCTACGAGCAGTACTTC
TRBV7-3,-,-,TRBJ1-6,CASSRYRDSPLHF,TGTGCCAGCAGCCGCTACAGGGATTCACCCCTCCACTTT
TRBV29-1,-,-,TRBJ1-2,CSVGGDLTAGGYTF,TGCAGCGTTGGAGGGGACCTTACGGCGGGGGGCTACACCTTC
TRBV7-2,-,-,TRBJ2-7,CASTRTGSSYEQYF,TGTGCCAGCACTCGGACGGGAAGCTCCTACGAGCAGTACTTC
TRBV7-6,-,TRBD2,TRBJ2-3,CASSLDASGSTDTQYF,TGTGCCAGCAGCTTAGATGCTAGCGGGAGCACAGATACGCAGTATTTT
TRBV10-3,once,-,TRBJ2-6,CAISESGRGSGANVLTF,TGTGCCATCAGTGAGTCCGGCCGAGGATCTGGGGCCAACGTCCTGACTTTC
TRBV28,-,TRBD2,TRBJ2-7,CASSLWGGGNEQYF,TGTGCCAGCAGTTTATGGGGGGGAGGGAACGAGCAGTACTTC
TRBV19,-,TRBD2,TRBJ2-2,CASSFLAGGPTGELFF,TGTGCCAGTAGTTTTCTAGCGGGAGGGCCAACCGGGGAGCTGTTTTTT
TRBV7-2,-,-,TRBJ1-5,CASSVAQNQPQHF,TGTGCCAGCAGCGTAGCACAGAATCAGCCCCAGCATTTT
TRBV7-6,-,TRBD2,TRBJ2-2,CASSPSSGGAVGELFF,TGTGCCAGCAGCCCCTCTAGCGGGGGGGCAGTCGGGGAGCTGTTTTTT
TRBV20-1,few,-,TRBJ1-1,CSAKSNTEAFF,TGCAGTGCTAAATCTAACACTGAAGCTTTCTTT
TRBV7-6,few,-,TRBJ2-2,CASSPLNTGELFF,TGTGCCAGCAGCCCTTTGAACACCGGGGAGCTGTTTTTT